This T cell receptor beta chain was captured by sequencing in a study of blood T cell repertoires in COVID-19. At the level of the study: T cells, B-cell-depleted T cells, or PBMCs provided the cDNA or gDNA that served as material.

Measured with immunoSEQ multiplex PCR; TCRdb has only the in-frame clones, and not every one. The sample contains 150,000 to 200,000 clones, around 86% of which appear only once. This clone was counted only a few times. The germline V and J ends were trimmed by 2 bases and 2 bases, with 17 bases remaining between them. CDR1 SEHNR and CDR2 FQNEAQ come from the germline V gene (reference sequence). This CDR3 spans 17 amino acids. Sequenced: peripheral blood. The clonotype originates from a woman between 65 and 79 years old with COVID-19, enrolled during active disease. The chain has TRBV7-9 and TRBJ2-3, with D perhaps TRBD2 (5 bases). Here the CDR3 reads CASSLIKASRDTDTQYF. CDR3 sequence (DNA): TGTGCCAGCAGCTTAATTAAGGCCTCCCGGGACACAGATACGCAGTATTTT. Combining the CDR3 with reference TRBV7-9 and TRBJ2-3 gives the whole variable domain DTGVSQNPRHKITKRGQNVTFRCDPISEHNRLYWYRQTLGQGPEFLTYFQNEAQLEKSRLLSDRFSAERPKGSFSTLEIQRTEQGDSAMYLCASSLIKASRDTDTQYFGPGTRLTVL.